These 6 T cell receptor beta chains were sequenced from one sample in a study of blood T cell repertoires in COVID-19. Assay: immunoSEQ multiplex PCR; the TCRdb copy retains only in-frame clones and omits some. The sample records 200,000 or so clones, around 90% being singletons. The source material was PBMCs or T cells enriched from blood (not recorded which). All receptors derive from a man aged 25-45 years in a cohort exposed to, infected with or recovered from COVID-19 (not recorded which).

This clone has a single count. The chain is built from TRBV27 and TRBJ1-2; 7 bases fit TRBD1. The CDR3 is 17 residues long. The germline V gene encodes CDR1 MNHEY and CDR2 SMNVEV (reference sequence). Losses at the gene ends were 6 bases for V and 0 bases for J; bases not matched to a gene: 13. As DNA, the CDR3 is TGTGCCAGCAGGCATAGGGACAGTAGGGGGCCTAACTATGGCTACACCTTC. Residues: CASRHRDSRGPNYGYTF.

This rearrangement joins TRBV11-3 to TRBJ1-1; D gene uncertain. Germline values: CDR1 SGHNT, CDR2 YENEEA. This CDR3 has 14 residues. V lost 3 bases to trimming and J lost 4 bases, with 12 bases between them. The CDR3 region is CASSFSHGVTEAFF. In DNA, the CDR3 is TGTGCCAGCAGCTTCAGCCACGGGGTCACTGAAGCTTTCTTT.

This clone occurred once. V and J are TRBV6-5 and TRBJ2-6; D remains ambiguous. CDR3 size: 15 residues. Trimming left V 6 bases short and J 1 base short, with 10 bases between. CDR1 MNHEY and CDR2 SVGAGI come from the germline V gene. CDR3 nucleotides: TGTGCCAGCAGCCGGGTATTATCTGGGGCCAACGTCCTGACTTTC. Translation: CASSRVLSGANVLTF.

The chain carries TRBV6-5 and TRBJ1-2, with D perhaps matching TRBD1 (6 bases). Germline assignment: CDR1 MNHEY and CDR2 SVGAGI. The CDR3 spans 15 residues. The V end lost 6 bases, the J end lost 4 bases, and 18 bases lay between the germline ends. The CDR3 region is CASSGPGQSSYGYTF. The CDR3 DNA reads TGTGCCAGCAGCGGGCCGGGACAAAGCTCCTATGGCTACACCTTC.

The genes are TRBV5-1 and TRBJ1-1, with D tentatively TRBD1 (5 bases). The CDR3 extends over 15 amino acids. Germline assignment: CDR1 SGHRS and CDR2 YFSETQ. V was clipped by 4 bases and J by 1 base, with 14 bases between them. CDR3 protein: CASSKPAQGNTEAFF. The CDR3 bases are TGCGCCAGCAGCAAGCCCGCGCAGGGGAACACTGAAGCTTTCTTT.

The chain combines TRBV5-4 with TRBJ1-1, with TRBD1 as a possible D gene (5 bases). Germline V gene data show CDR1 as SGHNT and CDR2 as YYREEE (reference sequence). Trimming cost V 8 bases and J 0 bases, with 11 bases left between them. CDR3 length: 13 amino acids. CDR3 residues: CASQTAMNTEAFF. CDR3 DNA sequence: TGTGCCAGTCAGACAGCTATGAACACTGAAGCTTTCTTT.